The next 20 T cell receptor beta chains were all read from a single sample in a study of response to subunit inactivated influenza vaccine. TCRdb passed the RT-PCR reads through MiXCR, listing each CDR3 protein once. The sample lists hundreds of thousands of distinct CDR3 sequences; approximately 14% were seen once. The sample here was PBMCs from blood, taken 12 days after vaccination. The receptors were sampled from a man aged 50 or older who received an inactivated influenza vaccine.

This sequence joins TRBV5-6 and TRBJ1-1; D is ambiguous. Germline V gene lookup returns CDR1 SGHDT and CDR2 YYEEEE. Trimming left V 3 bases short and J 0 bases short, with 12 bases between. This CDR3 region has 15 residues. CDR3 residues: CASSWRRPMNTEAFF. CDR3 coding DNA: TGTGCCAGCAGCTGGAGGAGGCCGATGAACACTGAAGCTTTCTTT. Looking up the rest from reference TRBV5-6 and TRBJ1-1 gives the full variable domain: DAGVTQSPTHLIKTRGQQVTLRCSPKSGHDTVSWYQQALGQGPQFIFQYYEEEERQRGNFPDRFSGHQFPNYSSELNVNALLLGDSALYLCASSWRRPMNTEAFFGQGTRLTVV.

This clonotype was found a few times. This chain joins TRBV5-6 and TRBJ1-2; D might be TRBD1 (5 bases). Deletions cut 4 bases from V and 4 bases from J, with 14 bases between. This CDR3 is built from 14 residues. Germline V lookup: CDR1 SGHDT, CDR2 YYEEEE. DNA of the CDR3: TGTGCCAGCAGCGGAACCAGGGAAGGCTATGGCTACACCTTC. Translating it yields CASSGTREGYGYTF.

The V gene is TRBV10-3, the J gene TRBJ1-6; the D gene is possibly TRBD1 (6 bases). The CDR3 is 13 residues long. CDR1 and CDR2 (germline): ENHRY, SYGVKD. The germline V and J ends were trimmed by 10 bases and 5 bases, with 12 bases remaining between them. The CDR3 DNA is TGTGCCACCGGGACAAAGGATAATTCACCCCTCCACTTT. Encoded protein: CATGTKDNSPLHF.

CDR3 in amino acids: CASSLGDGGTQYF. The CDR3 DNA follows: TGTGCCAGCAGCTTAGGCGATGGTGGGACCCAGTACTTC. V and J are TRBV7-2 and TRBJ2-5; no clear D. The length of the CDR3 is 13 residues. Per the germline V gene, CDR1 is SGHTA and CDR2 is FQGNSA. V was trimmed by 1 base and J by 7 bases, leaving 10 bases between them. The variable domain in full, completed from reference TRBV7-2 and TRBJ2-5, reads GAGVSQSPSNKVTEKGKDVELRCDPISGHTALYWYRQSLGQGLEFLIYFQGNSAPDKSGLPSDRFSAERTGGSVSTLTIQRTQQEDSAVYLCASSLGDGGTQYFGPGTRLLVL.

The chain has TRBV12-3 or TRBV12-4 and TRBJ2-5; D is ambiguous. V gave up 1 base and J gave up 5 bases, with 11 bases separating them. The CDR3 is made up of 14 amino acids. The CDR3 loop is CASSLGRFEETQYF. The CDR3 DNA reads as TGTGCCAGCAGTTTAGGCAGATTTGAGGAGACCCAGTACTTC.

This clonotype turned up a few times. The chain uses TRBV19 and TRBJ2-1; TRBD2 might be the D (5 bases). Between the trimmed V and J ends, which lost 3 bases and 4 bases, there was a span of 13 bases. CDR3 length equals 15 residues. Germline lookup yields CDR1 LNHDA and CDR2 SQIVND (reference sequence). The CDR3 spells CASSISAGGYNEQFF. The CDR3 DNA reads as TGTGCCAGTAGTATCTCCGCGGGTGGGTACAATGAGCAGTTCTTC.

This clonotype occurred a few times. This rearrangement joins TRBV12-3 or TRBV12-4 to TRBJ2-7; D is uncertain. The CDR3 runs to 14 residues. Trimming pared 5 bases from V and 4 bases from J, leaving 15 bases between. CDR3 in amino acids: CASSPSQNRYEQYF. CDR3 nucleotide sequence: TGTGCCAGCAGTCCTTCTCAGAATCGGTACGAGCAGTACTTC.

The chain employs TRBV12-3 or TRBV12-4 and TRBJ1-4; D unresolved. The V gene lost 1 base and the J gene lost 6 bases, with 6 bases spanning the gap. CDR3 size: 13 residues. DNA for the CDR3: TGTGCCAGCAGTTTAGAAAACGATGAAAAACTGTTTTTT. Its protein is CASSLENDEKLFF.

The CDR3 loop reads CASLRTGRTASSYNEQFF. Here the CDR3 DNA reads TGTGCCAGCTTACGGACAGGGAGGACTGCCAGCTCCTACAATGAGCAGTTCTTC. This sequence joins TRBV6-2 or TRBV6-3 and TRBJ2-1, with 8 bases lining up with TRBD1. Germline-derived CDR1 and CDR2 are MNHEY and SVGEGT. The CDR3 is 18 residues long. With 8 bases clipped from V and 0 bases from J, the junction kept 15 bases outside the gene matches.

In its sample, this clonotype was seen a few times. V is TRBV5-1 and J is TRBJ1-6; TRBD1 is a possible D gene (5 bases). The CDR3 has 16 residues. Between the trimmed V and J ends, which lost 4 bases and 8 bases, there was a span of 19 bases. The germline V gene encodes CDR1 SGHRS and CDR2 YFSETQ. The CDR3 reads CASSHIGTPRDSPLHF. For the CDR3, the DNA is TGCGCCAGCAGCCACATCGGGACTCCTCGGGATTCACCCCTCCACTTT.

The V and J genes are TRBV12-3 or TRBV12-4 and TRBJ2-6, with 7 bases lining up with TRBD1. The CDR3 has 18 amino acids. Trimming removed 4 bases from V and 0 bases from J; junction bases left unmatched: 9. The CDR3 DNA is TGTGCCAGCAGTTCGACAGGGTTTTGGGACTCTGGGGCCAACGTCCTGACTTTC. This gives the protein CASSSTGFWDSGANVLTF.

This rearrangement joins TRBV6-1 to TRBJ2-1; TRBD1 or TRBD2 may be the D gene (6 bases each). The germline gives CDR1 MNHNS, CDR2 SASEGT. Between the trimmed V and J ends, which lost 11 bases and 4 bases, there was a span of 15 bases. The CDR3 has 13 residues. The CDR3 reads CAGGLAHYNEQFF. CDR3 DNA sequence: TGTGCCGGGGGGCTAGCGCATTACAATGAGCAGTTCTTC.

This clonotype has only a few counts. The rearrangement joins TRBV6-2 or TRBV6-3 to TRBJ1-2; D ambiguous. V was cut by 2 bases and J by 2 bases, with 12 bases left in between. CDR1 and CDR2 from the germline V gene are MNHEY and SVGEGT. CDR3 length: 15 amino acids. In DNA, the CDR3 is TGTGCCAGCAGTTACCCGCCCAGGAGAAACTATGGCTACACCTTC. Protein sequence: CASSYPPRRNYGYTF.

This clonotype was detected a few times. The DNA of the CDR3 is TGTGCCAGCAGCAATACCGGGGCAACCTACGAGCAGTACTTC. The encoded protein is CASSNTGATYEQYF. The chain carries TRBV13 and TRBJ2-7; D may correspond to TRBD1 or TRBD2 (5 bases each). Trimming removed 5 bases at V and 2 bases at J, with 13 bases between. The V gene's germline CDR1 is PRHDT and CDR2 FYEKMQ (reference sequence). This CDR3 contains 14 residues.

V gene TRBV20-1 combines with J gene TRBJ2-7; D possibly matches TRBD1 or TRBD2 (7 bases each). CDR1 and CDR2 from the germline V gene are DFQATT and SNEGSKA (reference sequence). The CDR3 is made up of 15 amino acids. With 2 bases removed from V and 2 bases from J, the gap between germline ends came to 16 bases. CDR3: CSARPGGAGTYEQYF. CDR3 bases: TGCAGTGCTAGACCAGGGGGAGCGGGAACCTACGAGCAGTACTTC.

This clonotype was found a few times. This chain links TRBV20-1 with TRBJ1-1; D is uncertain. Germline values: CDR1 DFQATT, CDR2 SNEGSKA (reference sequence). The V gene lost 1 base and the J gene lost 5 bases, with 8 bases spanning the gap. The CDR3 sequence is 12 residues long. The CDR3 DNA follows: TGCAGTGCTAGAGTGCCGGGGACTGAAGCTTTCTTT. Translated, it gives CSARVPGTEAFF.

In this sample, this clonotype turned up a few times. This sequence joins TRBV15 and TRBJ2-1, with D perhaps matching TRBD2 (5 bases). The CDR3 runs to 14 residues. With 5 bases removed from V and 4 bases from J, the gap between germline ends came to 12 bases. CDR1 and CDR2 from the germline V gene are LNHNV and YYDKDF (reference sequence). The CDR3 loop reads CATSLSDFYNEQFF. The CDR3 DNA follows: TGTGCCACCAGCCTCTCGGACTTTTACAATGAGCAGTTCTTC.

The V call is TRBV7-2, the J call TRBJ2-5, with unresolved D. The CDR3 contains 14 residues. In germline, CDR1 is SGHTA, CDR2 FQGNSA. V was cut by 5 bases and J by 5 bases, with 15 bases left in between. The DNA for the CDR3 is TGTGCCAGCAGCGGTAGGGCGGTCGGGGAGACCCAGTACTTC. Encoded protein: CASSGRAVGETQYF.

This chain uses TRBV3-1 with TRBJ2-1, with D possibly being TRBD2 (5 bases). The CDR3 consists of 15 residues. Germline CDR1 and CDR2: LGHDT and YNNKEL (reference sequence). The germline V and J ends were trimmed by 0 bases and 4 bases, with 10 bases remaining between them. CDR3 DNA sequence: TGTGCCAGCAGCCAAGATTCCGGGGTATACAATGAGCAGTTCTTC. Translated, it gives CASSQDSGVYNEQFF.

This clonotype has ten or more counts. The genes are TRBV7-2 and TRBJ2-1; 7 nucleotides align to TRBD1. With 5 bases clipped from V and 8 bases from J, the junction kept 9 bases outside the gene matches. Germline assignment: CDR1 SGHTA and CDR2 FQGNSA. This CDR3 region has 14 residues. In DNA form, the CDR3 reads TGTGCCAGCAGCACCCGACAGGGACCCGATGAGCAGTTCTTC. Its protein product is CASSTRQGPDEQFF.